This entry concerns a single TCR beta chain. The antigen is unknown. The data were obtained in a study of vaccination effects on CD4 cells after COVID-19. Generated by immunoSEQ multiplex PCR, the TCRdb table keeps only in-frame clones and is missing some. Of some 20,000 clones listed, roughly 70% are singletons. V was trimmed by 7 bases and J by 0 bases, leaving 9 bases between them. Looked up from germline, CDR1 is MNHEY and CDR2 is SVGAGI. The CDR3 covers 13 residues. Using viral peptide pools, the ViraFEST assay grew out antigen-specific CD4+ T cells prior to sequencing. Isolation of CD4+ T cells took place after around 10 days of culture.

This clonotype originated in a human donor who received a COVID-19 vaccine. This chain connects TRBV6-5 to TRBJ1-1; D call uncertain. The material was CD4+ T cells from PBMCs cultured with HCoV-229E spike peptides, obtained before COVID-19 vaccination. CDR3 DNA sequence: TGTGCCAGCACCCTAGCCCTGAACACTGAAGCTTTCTTT. Residues: CASTLALNTEAFF.